Shown below are 29 T cell receptor beta chains from a single sample sequenced in a study of T cells of healthy individuals. Each CDR3 protein gets one entry after TCRdb re-called the 5' RACE reads with MiXCR. Of tens of thousands of distinct CDR3 sequences listed, approximately 5.4% are singletons. These receptors were obtained from a female donor in good health.

This clonotype was seen at least ten times. The chain recombines TRBV7-2 with TRBJ1-5; perhaps TRBD1 as D (5 bases). V was trimmed by 1 base and J by 2 bases, leaving 9 bases between them. The CDR3 is made up of 15 amino acids. The germline V gene encodes CDR1 SGHTA and CDR2 FQGNSA. The CDR3 sequence is CASSLGRDGNQPQHF. The DNA for the CDR3 is TGTGCCAGCAGCTTAGGCAGGGACGGCAATCAGCCCCAGCATTTT.

This clonotype was seen at least ten times. The chain is built from TRBV25-1 and TRBJ2-2, with D possibly being TRBD2 (6 bases). The CDR3 totals 16 residues. Germline V lookup: CDR1 MGHDK, CDR2 SYGVNS. Trimming left V 3 bases short and J 5 bases short, with 16 bases between. CDR3 sequence reads: CASSEAPGVGTGELFF. The DNA for the CDR3 is TGTGCCAGCAGTGAGGCGCCGGGAGTTGGTACCGGGGAGCTGTTTTTT.

This clonotype was seen at least ten times. The chain is built from TRBV9 and TRBJ2-1; TRBD2 matches 9 bases. The J segment lost 6 bases and the V segment lost 0 bases, leaving 10 bases of the junction unmatched. The CDR3 length is 17 residues. Germline loops: CDR1 SGDLS, CDR2 YYNGEE. This chain's CDR3 is CASSVVAGEFRPNEQFF. CDR3 DNA sequence: TGTGCCAGCAGCGTAGTAGCGGGAGAATTTCGTCCCAATGAGCAGTTCTTC.

The CDR3 loop reads CASSFRQGSNQPQHF. The CDR3 DNA is TGTGCCAGCAGTTTCAGGCAGGGTAGCAATCAGCCCCAGCATTTT. The genes are TRBV27 and TRBJ1-5; D may be TRBD1 (5 bases). Germline CDR1 and CDR2: MNHEY and SMNVEV (reference sequence). CDR3 length: 15 amino acids. Trimming took 3 bases from V and 0 from J, leaving 9 bases between them.

This clonotype was detected ten times or more. The chain links TRBV6-1 to TRBJ1-5; possibly TRBD1 for D (6 bases). Germline V gene lookup returns CDR1 MNHNS and CDR2 SASEGT. The CDR3 covers 14 residues. Between the trimmed V and J ends, which lost 8 bases and 2 bases, there was a span of 13 bases. This CDR3 is CASAHRDRNQPQHF. CDR3 nucleotide sequence: TGTGCCAGCGCTCACAGGGATCGCAATCAGCCCCAGCATTTT.

This clonotype was counted ten times or more. The gene calls are TRBV19 and TRBJ2-6, with D hard to call. V was pared by 5 bases and J by 0 bases, with 5 bases between. Per the germline V gene, CDR1 is LNHDA and CDR2 is SQIVND (reference sequence). The CDR3 totals 14 residues. In nucleotides, the CDR3 is TGTGCCAGTAGTGTGGGCTCTGGGGCCAACGTCCTGACTTTC. This codes for CASSVGSGANVLTF.

The sample holds many counts of this clonotype. The chain uses TRBV27 and TRBJ2-3; D is ambiguous. The CDR3 contains 13 residues. Between the trimmed V and J ends, which lost 7 bases and 2 bases, there was a span of 10 bases. Looked up from germline, CDR1 is MNHEY and CDR2 is SMNVEV (reference sequence). Here the CDR3 DNA reads TGTGCCAGCACCATGGGCGCCACAGATACGCAGTATTTT. Translated, it gives CASTMGATDTQYF.

This clonotype was observed at least ten times. V usage is TRBV28 and J usage is TRBJ1-1, with D uncertain. The V end was cut by 3 bases, the J end by 5 bases, with 13 bases between. Per the germline V gene, CDR1 is MDHEN and CDR2 is SYDVKM. CDR3 length: 14 residues. DNA of the CDR3: TGTGCCAGCAGTTTTGTCAGGCGAGGAACTGAAGCTTTCTTT. The encoded protein is CASSFVRRGTEAFF.

This clonotype came up many times. The V gene is TRBV4-1, the J gene TRBJ1-4; maybe TRBD1 (5 bases). This CDR3 has 15 amino acids. From germline, CDR1 is MGHRA and CDR2 YSYEKL. Trimming stripped 3 bases from V and 10 bases from J, with 18 bases between. This chain's CDR3 is CASSQGQGRSGKLFF. The CDR3 DNA is TGCGCCAGCAGCCAGGGCCAGGGAAGGTCCGGAAAACTGTTTTTT.

At least ten counts were recorded for this clonotype. J is TRBJ1-1 and V is TRBV14; tentative D call: TRBD1 (6 bases). The V end lost 8 bases, the J end lost 4 bases, and 14 bases lay between the germline ends. Germline CDR1 and CDR2: SGHDN and FVKESK. The CDR3 is made up of 13 amino acids. In DNA form, the CDR3 reads TGTGCCAGCCATGGGACATGGAGCACTGAAGCTTTCTTT. Translated, it gives CASHGTWSTEAFF. The variable domain in full, completed from reference TRBV14 and TRBJ1-1, reads EAGVTQFPSHSVIEKGQTVTLRCDPISGHDNLYWYRRVMGKEIKFLLHFVKESKQDESGMPNNRFLAERTGGTYSTLKVQPAELEDSGVYFCASHGTWSTEAFFGQGTRLTVV.

This clonotype was observed a few times. This chain links TRBV3-1 with TRBJ2-2; D is unresolved. The CDR3 totals 13 residues. CDR1 and CDR2 from the germline V gene are LGHDT and YNNKEL (reference sequence). Trimming shortened V by 0 bases and J by 6 bases, and 5 bases separated the two germline ends. In nucleotides, the CDR3 is TGTGCCAGCAGCCAAGATAGGGCCGGGGAGCTGTTTTTT. Its translation: CASSQDRAGELFF.

This clonotype appeared many times. This chain connects TRBV5-4 to TRBJ1-2; D is possibly TRBD1 (6 bases). CDR3 length: 15 amino acids. CDR1 is SGHNT, CDR2 YYREEE, per germline (reference sequence). V was shortened by 0 bases and J by 2 bases, with 11 bases between the two germline ends. The CDR3 DNA reads TGTGCCAGCAGCTTGGGATGGGGGCAGAACTATGGCTACACCTTC. It specifies CASSLGWGQNYGYTF.

The chain combines TRBV28 with TRBJ1-1, with a weak D call TRBD1 (5 bases). CDR1 is MDHEN, CDR2 SYDVKM, per germline. The CDR3 contains 12 residues. V was cut by 11 bases and J by 0 bases, with 10 bases left in between. The CDR3 DNA reads as TGTGCCGTTGCGGGGGTGAACACTGAAGCTTTCTTT. Translated: CAVAGVNTEAFF.

This clonotype came up a few times. The chain employs TRBV20-1 and TRBJ1-3, with D uncertain. V was cut by 0 bases and J by 0 bases, with 15 bases left in between. There are 17 residues in the CDR3. Germline V CDR1 and CDR2: DFQATT, SNEGSKA (reference sequence). The CDR3, as DNA: TGCAGTGCTAGAGATTTGGGCCACGTGAGCTCTGGAAACACCATATATTTT. It encodes CSARDLGHVSSGNTIYF.

This clonotype was detected a few times. This rearrangement joins TRBV29-1 to TRBJ1-1, with D possibly being TRBD1 (6 bases). Per germline, CDR1 SQVTM and CDR2 ANQGSEA. The CDR3 loop spans 14 amino acids. With 6 bases removed from V and 2 bases from J, the gap between germline ends came to 16 bases. This chain's CDR3 is CSVRTLQGNTEAFF. In DNA, the CDR3 is TGCAGCGTGCGCACCTTACAGGGAAACACTGAAGCTTTCTTT.

This clonotype was seen more than once but under ten times. This chain uses TRBV20-1 with TRBJ2-2; 16 nucleotides agree with TRBD2. CDR1 is DFQATT and CDR2 is SNEGSKA in the germline V gene (reference sequence). With V trimmed by 6 bases and J by 8 bases, 15 bases remained unmatched. The CDR3 has 18 amino acids. As DNA, the CDR3 is TGCAGTGCACGGGGGACTAGCGGGAGGGCCTTGCCTTCTGGGGAGCTGTTTTTT. Amino acids: CSARGTSGRALPSGELFF.

Many counts were recorded for this clonotype. The J gene is TRBJ2-7, the V gene TRBV7-2, with no clear D. V was clipped by 1 base and J by 5 bases, with 18 bases between them. This CDR3 has 16 residues. Germline V gives CDR1 SGHTA, CDR2 FQGNSA. As DNA, the CDR3 is TGTGCCAGCAGCTTAGAGCCCAGATCTCGAGGCCACGAGCAGTACTTC. It yields the protein CASSLEPRSRGHEQYF.

This clonotype was recorded at least ten times. The genes are TRBV5-1 and TRBJ2-3, with 9 bases identical to TRBD2. The V and J ends lost 7 bases and 6 bases, in that order; junction bases with no gene match: 6. This CDR3 region has 13 residues. Germline values: CDR1 SGHRS, CDR2 YFSETQ. In DNA form, the CDR3 reads TGCGCCAGCCAAGCGGGAGGTCGCGATACGCAGTATTTT. This sequence encodes CASQAGGRDTQYF.

With respect to this clonotype: This sequence may be a read error, since a much larger clone differs from it by one base. The chain carries TRBV5-1 and TRBJ1-1; D gene unclear. This CDR3 is 12 amino acids long. The V gene lost 0 bases and the J gene lost 8 bases, with 8 bases spanning the gap. Looked up from germline, CDR1 is SGHRS and CDR2 is YFSETQ. The DNA for the CDR3 is TGCGCCAGCAGCTTGGGAGGGCAAGAAGCTTTCTTT. Translation gives CASSLGGQEAFF. The full variable domain, in which reference TRBV5-1 and TRBJ1-1 provide the parts outside the CDR3, is KAGVTQTPRYLIKTRGQQVTLSCSPISGHRSVSWYQQTPGQGLQFLFEYFSETQRNKGNFPGRFSGRQFSNSRSEMNVSTLELGDSALYLCASSLGGQEAFFGQGTRLTVV.

This clonotype was observed a handful of times. The chain links TRBV29-1 to TRBJ1-1; 9 bases are a match to TRBD1. The CDR3 length is 12 residues. Germline CDR1 and CDR2: SQVTM and ANQGSEA. The CDR3 nucleotides read TGCAGTACGGACAGGGGATGGTCTGAAGCTTTCTTT. Protein product: CSTDRGWSEAFF.

In its sample, this clonotype was seen many times. CDR3: CSARSQVGNEQFF. In DNA, the CDR3 is TGCAGTGCTAGAAGTCAGGTGGGCAATGAGCAGTTCTTC. V and J are TRBV20-1 and TRBJ2-1; D is uncertain. The CDR3 runs to 13 residues. Trimming took off 2 bases at V and 6 bases at J, with 11 bases between the two ends. Germline-derived CDR1 and CDR2 are DFQATT and SNEGSKA (reference sequence).

The V call is TRBV7-8, the J call TRBJ1-2; D ambiguous. CDR1 and CDR2 (germline): SGHVS, FQNEAQ. CDR3 length: 9 amino acids. V lost 5 bases and J 13 bases, leaving 8 bases between the germline ends. CDR3 sequence reads: CASSPPPTF. The DNA for the CDR3 is TGTGCCAGCAGCCCACCCCCCACCTTC.

In its sample, this clonotype was seen a few times. The chain uses TRBV12-3 or TRBV12-4 and TRBJ1-1; D is possibly TRBD1 (5 bases). The CDR3 loop spans 14 amino acids. V gave up 6 bases and J gave up 2 bases, with 13 bases separating them. CDR3 loop: CASRYGTSNTEAFF. CDR3 in DNA: TGTGCCAGCAGGTACGGGACGTCCAACACTGAAGCTTTCTTT.

This clonotype was observed a few times. This chain connects TRBV28 to TRBJ2-7, with TRBD1 identical over 10 bases. The CDR3 sequence is 18 residues long. Unmatched junction bases numbered 12, after V lost 3 bases and J lost 1 base. Germline CDR1 and CDR2: MDHEN and SYDVKM. CDR3 nucleotide sequence: TGTGCCAGCAGTTTGTCTGGGCGACAGGGGGCTTCTTCCTACGAGCAGTACTTC. Amino acids: CASSLSGRQGASSYEQYF.

The rearrangement uses TRBV7-2 and TRBJ2-5, with TRBD2 matching over 16 bases. This CDR3 has 17 amino acids. V lost 4 bases to trimming and J lost 6 bases; unmatched junction nucleotides: 8. Germline V lookup: CDR1 SGHTA, CDR2 FQGNSA. CDR3 sequence: CASSSRGTSGRGQTQYF. DNA for the CDR3: TGTGCCAGCAGCTCTAGGGGGACTAGCGGGAGGGGGCAGACCCAGTACTTC.

This clonotype occurred many times. The gene calls are TRBV28 and TRBJ2-2; no reliable D call. Trimming left V 4 bases short and J 0 bases short, with 3 bases between. The CDR3 extends over 13 amino acids. The germline V gene encodes CDR1 MDHEN and CDR2 SYDVKM. The CDR3 sequence: CASSSSNTGELFF. CDR3 DNA: TGTGCCAGCAGTTCGTCGAACACCGGGGAGCTGTTTTTT.

This clonotype was seen a handful of times. The CDR3 DNA is TGTGCCAGTAGTACCACTAGCGGAGTTGCCCCTCTCTACGAGCAGTACTTC. Translation gives CASSTTSGVAPLYEQYF. The chain combines TRBV19 with TRBJ2-7; 8 bases align to TRBD2. The CDR3 length is 17 residues. The V and J ends lost 4 bases and 3 bases, in that order; junction bases with no gene match: 14. In germline, CDR1 is LNHDA, CDR2 SQIVND (reference sequence).

A few counts support this clonotype. The V gene is TRBV11-2, the J gene TRBJ2-1; 10 nucleotides match TRBD2. The CDR3 totals 17 residues. Looked up from germline, CDR1 is SGHAT and CDR2 is FQNNGV. J gave up 6 bases and V 1 base, and 9 bases lay outside the gene matches. The CDR3 DNA is TGTGCCAGCAGCTTAGCCAGCGGGAGGGCCTGGGCCAATGAGCAGTTCTTC. Translating it yields CASSLASGRAWANEQFF.

This chain connects TRBV5-1 to TRBJ2-7, with TRBD2 as a possible D gene (6 bases). CDR3 size: 15 residues. With 0 bases removed from V and 3 bases from J, the gap between germline ends came to 13 bases. Germline CDR1 and CDR2: SGHRS and YFSETQ. The CDR3 DNA reads TGCGCCAGCAGCTTGGGTGTGGGGGGAGTCTACGAGCAGTACTTC. It specifies CASSLGVGGVYEQYF. The variable domain in full, with the rest retrieved from reference TRBV5-1 and TRBJ2-7, is KAGVTQTPRYLIKTRGQQVTLSCSPISGHRSVSWYQQTPGQGLQFLFEYFSETQRNKGNFPGRFSGRQFSNSRSEMNVSTLELGDSALYLCASSLGVGGVYEQYFGPGTRLTVT.